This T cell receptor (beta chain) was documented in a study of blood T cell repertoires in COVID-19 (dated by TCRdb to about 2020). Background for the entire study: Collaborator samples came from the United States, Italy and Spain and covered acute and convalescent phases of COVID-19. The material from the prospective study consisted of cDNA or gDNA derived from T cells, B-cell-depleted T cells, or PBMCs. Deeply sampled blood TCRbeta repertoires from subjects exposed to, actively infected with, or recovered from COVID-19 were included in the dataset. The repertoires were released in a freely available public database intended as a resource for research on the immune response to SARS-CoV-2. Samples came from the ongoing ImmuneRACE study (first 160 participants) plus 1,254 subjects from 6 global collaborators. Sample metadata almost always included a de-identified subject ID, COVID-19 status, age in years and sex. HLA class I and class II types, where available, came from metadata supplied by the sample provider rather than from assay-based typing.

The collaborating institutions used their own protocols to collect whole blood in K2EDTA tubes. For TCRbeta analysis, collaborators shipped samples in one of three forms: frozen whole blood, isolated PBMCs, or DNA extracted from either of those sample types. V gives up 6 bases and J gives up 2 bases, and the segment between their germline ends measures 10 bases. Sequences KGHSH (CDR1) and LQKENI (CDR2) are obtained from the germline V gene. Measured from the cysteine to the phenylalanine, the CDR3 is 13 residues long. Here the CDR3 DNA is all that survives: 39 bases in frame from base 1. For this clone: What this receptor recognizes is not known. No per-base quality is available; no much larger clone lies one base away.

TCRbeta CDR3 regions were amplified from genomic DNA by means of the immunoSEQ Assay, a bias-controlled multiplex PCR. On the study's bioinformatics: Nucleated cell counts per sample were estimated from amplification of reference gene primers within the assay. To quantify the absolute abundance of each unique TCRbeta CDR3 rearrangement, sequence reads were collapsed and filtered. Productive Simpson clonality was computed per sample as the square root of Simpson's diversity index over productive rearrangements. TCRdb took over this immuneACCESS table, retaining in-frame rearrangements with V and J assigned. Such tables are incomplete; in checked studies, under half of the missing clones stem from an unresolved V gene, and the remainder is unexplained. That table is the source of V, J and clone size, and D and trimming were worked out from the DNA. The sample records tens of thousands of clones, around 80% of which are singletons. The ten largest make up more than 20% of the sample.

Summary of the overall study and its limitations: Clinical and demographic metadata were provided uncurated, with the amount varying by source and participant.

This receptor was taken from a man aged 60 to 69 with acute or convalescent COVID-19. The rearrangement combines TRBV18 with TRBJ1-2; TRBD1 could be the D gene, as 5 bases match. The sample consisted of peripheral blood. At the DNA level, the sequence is TGTGCCAGCTCGGAACAGGAAAACTATGGCTACACCTTC. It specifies CASSEQENYGYTF.